The 25 T cell receptor beta chains below all came from one sample that was sequenced in a study of blood T cell repertoires in COVID-19. Sequencing used immunoSEQ multiplex PCR; TCRdb keeps in-frame clones, though not all of them. Seen here are about 360,000 clones, roughly 86% observed once, and the top ten hold 2.5% to 3.5%. Sequences were obtained from peripheral blood. Source of these receptors: a human donor in a cohort sampled during active COVID-19.

The genes are TRBV5-1 and TRBJ1-6; no firm D call. The V and J ends lost 1 base and 5 bases respectively, with 13 bases between them. Germline CDR1 SGHRS, CDR2 YFSETQ. The CDR3 spans 16 residues. In DNA form, the CDR3 reads TGCGCCAGCAGCTTGTCGTCCGGGTCTCATAATTCACCCCTCCACTTT. Translated: CASSLSSGSHNSPLHF.

The chain recombines TRBV7-3 with TRBJ2-3; TRBD2 agrees at 13 bases. Per germline, CDR1 SGHTA and CDR2 FQGTGA. CDR3 size: 15 residues. V lost 5 bases to trimming and J lost 5 bases; unmatched junction nucleotides: 4. CDR3 residues: CASSGTSGAGDTQYF. The CDR3, as DNA: TGTGCCAGCAGCGGGACTAGCGGGGCGGGAGATACGCAGTATTTT.

The V call is TRBV29-1, the J call TRBJ1-3, with D unclear. This CDR3 has 13 amino acids. V dropped 3 bases and J dropped 4 bases, with 10 bases sitting between them. Germline V gene data show CDR1 as SQVTM and CDR2 as ANQGSEA. In DNA, the CDR3 is TGCAGCGTTGAGATACTAGAGGGAAACACCATATATTTT. Translated: CSVEILEGNTIYF.

There are a few counts of this clone. In DNA form, the CDR3 reads TGTGCCAGCAACACAGGACTAGCGGGGGGTCGTTTCTTC. The encoded protein is CASNTGLAGGRFF. This chain uses TRBV12-3 or TRBV12-4 with TRBJ2-1, with TRBD2 matching 14 bases. This CDR3 is built from 13 residues. Losses at the gene ends were 7 bases for V and 16 bases for J; bases not matched to a gene: 9.

This clone has just one count. The chain carries TRBV27 and TRBJ1-6; D is undetermined. From germline, CDR1 is MNHEY and CDR2 SMNVEV (reference sequence). V lost 3 bases and J lost 3, with 12 bases in between. The CDR3 loop spans 16 amino acids. The CDR3 DNA sequence: TGTGCCAGCAGTTTCGGAATTGGGAGCTATAATTCACCCCTCCACTTT. Its protein product is CASSFGIGSYNSPLHF.

This clone was counted ten times or more. This rearrangement joins TRBV2 to TRBJ2-1; 11 nucleotides align to TRBD2. Unmatched junction bases numbered 5, after V lost 6 bases and J lost 1 base. This CDR3 contains 16 residues. Germline-derived CDR1 and CDR2 are SNHLY and FYNNEI. The DNA of the CDR3 is TGTGCCAGCAGGGATGGGACTAGCGGATCCTACAATGAGCAGTTCTTC. It specifies CASRDGTSGSYNEQFF.

The chain recombines TRBV15 with TRBJ1-1; D remains unclear. The CDR3 is 14 residues long. V was clipped by 0 bases and J by 0 bases, with 5 bases between them. Germline V gene sequence: CDR1 LNHNV, CDR2 YYDKDF (reference sequence). The CDR3 bases are TGTGCCACCAGCAGAGATTACATGAACACTGAAGCTTTCTTT. Amino acid sequence: CATSRDYMNTEAFF.

The chain's CDR3 is CASSREEARDRARDTQYF. The CDR3 DNA follows: TGTGCCAGCAGCAGGGAGGAGGCCCGGGACAGGGCGAGAGATACGCAGTATTTT. The chain recombines TRBV21-1 with TRBJ2-3; the D call TRBD1 from the table was never checked on the DNA. TRBV21-1 is a pseudogene. The CDR3 runs 18 residues.

The genes are TRBV6-5 and TRBJ1-2; a weak D match, TRBD1 (5 bases). The CDR3 totals 14 residues. Trimming took 6 bases from V and 8 from J, leaving 19 bases between them. The germline gives CDR1 MNHEY, CDR2 SVGAGI. The CDR3 DNA reads TGTGCCAGCAGCCCGGGGGTAGGGGCGGAAGGCTACACCTTC. Amino acids: CASSPGVGAEGYTF.

The gene calls are TRBV18 and TRBJ2-1; a possible D gene is TRBD2 (7 bases). Per germline, CDR1 KGHSH and CDR2 LQKENI. The V and J ends lost 5 bases and 0 bases respectively, with 20 bases between them. The CDR3 contains 18 residues. CDR3 protein: CASSSLRGAVSSYNEQFF. DNA for the CDR3: TGTGCCAGCTCATCCCTCCGGGGGGCGGTAAGCTCCTACAATGAGCAGTTCTTC. Based on the CDR3 plus reference TRBV18 and TRBJ2-1, the full variable domain is NAGVMQNPRHLVRRRGQEARLRCSPMKGHSHVYWYRQLPEEGLKFMVYLQKENIIDESGMPKERFSAEFPKEGPSILRIQQVVRGDSAAYFCASSSLRGAVSSYNEQFFGPGTRLTVL.

The chain has TRBV2 and TRBJ2-3, with TRBD2 identical over 9 bases. Germline V gene lookup returns CDR1 SNHLY and CDR2 FYNNEI. This CDR3 has 14 amino acids. V lost 8 bases and J lost 3; bases outside the gene matches: 6. The DNA for the CDR3 is TGTGCCAGCCTCAAGACTAGCGGTACAGATACGCAGTATTTT. Translation gives CASLKTSGTDTQYF.

The chain joins TRBV10-1 to TRBJ2-7; TRBD2 is a possible D gene (5 bases). Germline CDR1 reads WNHNN; CDR2 reads SYGVQD (reference sequence). V was pared by 0 bases and J by 3 bases, with 12 bases between. The CDR3 spans 15 residues. The DNA of the CDR3 is TGCGCCAGCAGTGAGTCGGCGGGTGAAAACTACGAGCAGTACTTC. Protein sequence: CASSESAGENYEQYF.

The V gene is TRBV25-1, the J gene TRBJ1-4; tentatively, D is TRBD1 (6 bases). The V gene's germline CDR1 is MGHDK and CDR2 SYGVNS. CDR3 size: 15 residues. V shed 5 bases and J shed 7 bases, with 17 bases lying between them. The CDR3 DNA reads TGTGCCAGCAGTACCCAACGGACAGAGACTGAAAAACTGTTTTTT. The encoded protein is CASSTQRTETEKLFF.

This clone was picked up a small number of times. This chain links TRBV6-2 or TRBV6-3 with TRBJ1-1, with a possible D match to TRBD1 (5 bases). CDR3 length: 14 residues. Trimming took 3 bases from V and 5 from J, leaving 13 bases between them. From germline, CDR1 is MNHEY and CDR2 SVGEGT. The CDR3 DNA reads as TGTGCCAGCAGTTATAGGGAGGGGAGGACTGAAGCTTTCTTT. Protein product: CASSYREGRTEAFF.

This clone has a handful of counts. This chain joins TRBV12-3 or TRBV12-4 and TRBJ1-5; D possibly corresponds to TRBD1 (5 bases). Trimming cost V 5 bases and J 15 bases, with 17 bases left between them. The CDR3 spans 12 residues. CDR3 protein: CASSQPGRPGHF. Here the CDR3 DNA reads TGTGCCAGCAGTCAGCCAGGGCGCCCGGGGCATTTT.

The V call is TRBV7-2, the J call TRBJ2-7, with 9 bases lining up with TRBD2. Germline-derived CDR1 and CDR2 are SGHTA and FQGNSA. CDR3 size: 15 residues. J was trimmed by 2 bases and V by 2 bases; bases with no gene match: 4. DNA for the CDR3: TGTGCCAGCAGCTTATCTAGCGGGGTTACCTACGAGCAGTACTTC. Amino acid sequence: CASSLSSGVTYEQYF.

The chain carries TRBV19 and TRBJ2-3; D call uncertain. Trimming took off 5 bases at V and 2 bases at J, with 11 bases between the two ends. Germline V gene data show CDR1 as LNHDA and CDR2 as SQIVND (reference sequence). The CDR3 contains 14 residues. The CDR3 sequence: CASSDVGVTDTQYF. In DNA, the CDR3 is TGTGCCAGTAGTGACGTGGGCGTCACAGATACGCAGTATTTT.

This chain uses TRBV14 with TRBJ2-5; perhaps TRBD1 as D (7 bases). Looked up from germline, CDR1 is SGHDN and CDR2 is FVKESK. The V end was cut by 4 bases, the J end by 2 bases, with 14 bases between. There are 15 residues in the CDR3. This CDR3 reads CASSPAGGTQETQYF. The DNA for the CDR3 is TGTGCCAGCAGCCCCGCAGGGGGGACGCAAGAGACCCAGTACTTC.

The chain carries TRBV6-5 and TRBJ2-7; TRBD1 matches at 7 bases. The trim removed 2 bases at V and 3 bases at J, leaving 4 bases unmatched. The CDR3 extends over 14 amino acids. Per the germline V gene, CDR1 is MNHEY and CDR2 is SVGAGI. Written as DNA, the CDR3 is TGTGCCAGCAGTTACACGACAGGGCGCTACGAGCAGTACTTC. The encoded protein is CASSYTTGRYEQYF.

V usage is TRBV7-9 and J usage is TRBJ2-7; D perhaps matches TRBD1 (5 bases). The CDR3 runs to 13 residues. The germline V gene has CDR1 SEHNR and CDR2 FQNEAQ (reference sequence). Trimming stripped 5 bases from V and 5 bases from J, with 13 bases between. CDR3 loop: CASSRRPGNEQYF. CDR3 DNA sequence: TGTGCCAGCAGCAGGAGACCAGGGAACGAGCAGTACTTC.

J is TRBJ1-1 and V is TRBV2; a possible D gene is TRBD1 (6 bases). V was cut by 6 bases and J by 0 bases, with 17 bases left in between. Germline-derived CDR1 and CDR2 are SNHLY and FYNNEI. This CDR3 spans 16 amino acids. The CDR3, as DNA: TGTGCCAGCAGGCCCAGACAGGTTGCATTGAACACTGAAGCTTTCTTT. Translation: CASRPRQVALNTEAFF. The variable domain in full, with the rest retrieved from reference TRBV2 and TRBJ1-1, is EPEVTQTPSHQVTQMGQEVILRCVPISNHLYFYWYRQILGQKVEFLVSFYNNEISEKSEIFDDQFSVERPDGSNFTLKIRSTKLEDSAMYFCASRPRQVALNTEAFFGQGTRLTVV.

This chain uses TRBV7-3 with TRBJ2-1, with D tentatively TRBD2 (6 bases). The V gene's germline CDR1 is SGHTA and CDR2 FQGTGA. Trimming left V 7 bases short and J 4 bases short, with 14 bases between. The CDR3 consists of 14 residues. As DNA, the CDR3 is TGTGCCAGCAAACCGGGACTCGAGTACAATGAGCAGTTCTTC. It is translated as CASKPGLEYNEQFF.

This chain joins TRBV4-1 and TRBJ2-7; TRBD2 matches at 16 bases. This CDR3 comprises 17 residues. Unmatched junction bases numbered 6, after V lost 4 bases and J lost 3 bases. The germline CDR1 and CDR2 sequences are MGHRA and YSYEKL. The CDR3 protein is CASSPGLAGGPGYEQYF. The DNA for the CDR3 is TGCGCCAGCAGCCCGGGACTAGCGGGAGGGCCGGGCTACGAGCAGTACTTC.

This rearrangement joins TRBV6-4 to TRBJ1-6; D is ambiguous. This CDR3 has 16 amino acids. Germline CDR1 reads MRHNA; CDR2 reads SNTAGT. V dropped 0 bases and J dropped 0 bases, with 6 bases sitting between them. The CDR3 DNA reads as TGTGCCAGCAGTGACTCTTCTTCCTCCTATAATTCACCCCTCCACTTT. Translation gives CASSDSSSSYNSPLHF.

This sequence joins TRBV4-1 and TRBJ2-2, with 8 nucleotides matching TRBD2. The CDR3 sequence is 15 residues long. Unmatched junction bases numbered 4, after V lost 3 bases and J lost 4 bases. Germline V CDR1 and CDR2: MGHRA, YSYEKL. Here the CDR3 DNA reads TGCGCCAGCAGCCATATCGGGAGGGGCACCGGGGAGCTGTTTTTT. Amino acid sequence: CASSHIGRGTGELFF.